This TCR beta chain was observed in a study of spatial heterogeneity in lung cancer. Time point denoted: sample taken at primary tumor resection. Every molecule of TCR cDNA had its own unique molecular identifier. TCRdb re-derived calls from the 5' RACE reads in MiXCR, one entry per CDR3 protein. This table has 55,000 to 70,000 distinct CDR3 sequences, about 6.3% appearing once. This TCR derives from a female donor with early-stage non-small cell lung cancer. Material: PBMCs, obtained at surgery.

Here the CDR3 reads CASSAPPFSGRAGTGELFF. For the CDR3, the DNA is TGTGCCAGCAGCGCACCGCCGTTTAGCGGGAGGGCCGGCACCGGGGAGCTGTTTTTT. This chain joins TRBV7-9 and TRBJ2-2; 11 bases agree with TRBD2. The CDR3 is 19 amino acids. CDR1 is SEHNR, CDR2 FQNEAQ, per germline (reference sequence). With V trimmed by 5 bases and J by 4 bases, 15 bases remained unmatched.